A selection of T cell receptor beta chains follows, all from one sample in a study of cytomegalovirus exposure and HLA in healthy donors. Data came from immunoSEQ multiplex PCR; TCRdb stores just in-frame clones and leaves some out. The data show about 150,000 clones, 80% to 90% seen once. Sequencing input: PBMCs. The receptors derive from a woman aged 18 to 35 in good health and CMV-seronegative. CDR3s include the opening cysteine and the closing phenylalanine or tryptophan. A D gene is named only where the DNA matches it firmly. Rows give clone size only sometimes, using once, few, many, or a class for an expanded clone.

v_gene,j_gene,abundance,d_gene,CDR3aa,CDR3nt
TRBV28,TRBJ1-1,-,-,CASSQARNTEAFF,TGTGCCAGCAGTCAAGCACGAAACACTGAAGCTTTCTTT
TRBV27,TRBJ2-1,-,TRBD1,CASSPVNRGYLPSYNEQFF,TGTGCCAGCAGTCCCGTGAACAGGGGGTATTTACCTTCCTACAATGAGCAGTTCTTC
TRBV30,TRBJ1-3,once,-,CASSWSSGNTIYF,TGTGCCTCTTCCTGGAGCTCTGGAAACACCATATATTTT
TRBV15,TRBJ2-7,few,TRBD2,CATSRDPGTSGEQYF,TGTGCCACCAGCAGAGATCCCGGGACTAGCGGCGAGCAGTACTTC
TRBV6-1,TRBJ2-7,-,TRBD2,CASSATSYHEQYF,TGTGCCAGCAGTGCGACTAGCTACCACGAGCAGTACTTC
TRBV19,TRBJ2-3,-,TRBD2,CASSPLAGVADTQYF,TGTGCCAGTAGTCCCCTAGCGGGAGTGGCAGATACGCAGTATTTT
TRBV7-8,TRBJ1-1,-,-,CASIVAGTENTEAFF,TGTGCCAGCATTGTTGCCGGAACAGAGAACACTGAAGCTTTCTTT
TRBV28,TRBJ2-1,once,-,CASIQSWALLSYNEQFF,TGTGCCAGCATCCAATCCTGGGCCCTACTCTCCTACAATGAGCAGTTCTTC
TRBV9,TRBJ1-6,-,TRBD1,CASSRRQGANSPLHF,TGTGCCAGCAGCCGACGACAGGGGGCCAATTCACCCCTCCACTTT
TRBV29-1,TRBJ1-1,-,-,CSVVGVGEAFF,TGCAGCGTTGTTGGAGTTGGTGAAGCTTTCTTT
TRBV2,TRBJ2-1,-,-,CASSEEGALAREQFF,TGTGCCAGCAGTGAAGAGGGAGCCCTAGCGAGGGAGCAGTTCTTC
TRBV6-5,TRBJ1-2,-,TRBD1,CASSVAGTADYGYTF,TGTGCCAGCAGTGTGGCCGGGACAGCTGACTATGGCTACACCTTC
TRBV13,TRBJ2-1,-,-,CASSPTEGSGGEKQFF,TGTGCCAGCAGCCCAACGGAGGGTTCAGGGGGTGAGAAGCAGTTCTTC
TRBV21-1,TRBJ2-3,-,-,CASTTPVASGGSRSTDTQYF,TGTGCCAGCACAACCCCGGTTGCTAGCGGGGGTTCCCGGTCCACAGATACGCAGTATTTT
TRBV30,TRBJ1-2,-,-,CAWSVEGGYTF,TGTGCCTGGAGTGTGGAGGGTGGCTACACCTTC
TRBV6-1,TRBJ2-5,-,TRBD1,CASSAGTGGQETQYF,TGTGCCAGCAGTGCCGGGACAGGGGGCCAAGAGACCCAGTACTTC
TRBV27,TRBJ1-2,-,-,CASSFGQNYGYTF,TGTGCCAGCAGTTTTGGTCAGAACTATGGCTACACCTTC
TRBV28,TRBJ1-2,-,TRBD1,CASSSYRGGYTF,TGTGCCAGCAGTAGTTACAGGGGGGGCTACACCTTC
TRBV30,TRBJ1-2,-,-,CAWSSTPYGYTF,TGTGCCTGGAGTTCCACACCGTATGGCTACACCTTC
TRBV5-1,TRBJ1-2,-,-,CASSLAPSGLYGYTF,TGCGCCAGCAGCTTGGCTCCTTCAGGGCTCTATGGCTACACCTTC
TRBV11-3,TRBJ2-7,-,TRBD1,CASSPTGGSYEQYF,TGTGCCAGCAGCCCGACAGGGGGATCCTACGAGCAGTACTTC
TRBV11-2,TRBJ2-7,-,TRBD1,CASSLDGQGPYEQYF,TGTGCCAGCAGCTTAGACGGACAGGGACCCTACGAGCAGTACTTC
TRBV18,TRBJ2-4,-,-,CASSPQSDIQYF,TGTGCCAGCTCACCCCAGTCAGACATTCAGTACTTC
TRBV19,TRBJ2-4,-,TRBD1,CASSPRDRGHQDIQYF,TGTGCCAGTAGCCCCCGGGACAGGGGGCATCAGGACATTCAGTACTTC
TRBV25-1,TRBJ1-2,-,TRBD1,CASSESTGDYGYTF,TGTGCCAGCAGTGAATCGACAGGGGACTATGGCTACACCTTC
TRBV5-1,TRBJ2-2,-,-,CASSLTTSYTGELFF,TGCGCCAGCAGCTTGACTACCTCCTACACCGGGGAGCTGTTTTTT
TRBV18,TRBJ1-1,-,-,CASSPSGGNTEAFF,TGTGCCAGCTCGCCGTCGGGGGGGAACACTGAAGCTTTCTTT
TRBV7-9,TRBJ2-2,-,TRBD2,CASSMGSLADTTGELFF,TGTGCCAGCAGCATGGGCTCCCTAGCGGATACTACCGGGGAGCTGTTTTTT
TRBV5-1,TRBJ2-5,-,-,CASSLGWSGAETQYF,TGCGCCAGCAGCTTGGGGTGGTCAGGGGCAGAGACCCAGTACTTC
TRBV5-1,TRBJ1-2,-,-,CASSLGVSGYGYTF,TGCGCCAGCAGCTTGGGGGTTTCGGGCTATGGCTACACCTTC
TRBV6-5,TRBJ2-3,-,TRBD2,CASTLAGESDTQYF,TGTGCCAGTACCCTTGCGGGGGAATCGGATACGCAGTATTTT
TRBV6-5,TRBJ2-3,-,TRBD2,CASTAEWGGQYF,TGTGCCAGCACGGCGGAATGGGGGGGGCAGTATTTT
TRBV19,TRBJ2-1,-,TRBD2,CAISAGGDYNEQFF,TGTGCCATCTCCGCGGGGGGGGATTACAATGAGCAGTTCTTC
TRBV7-2,TRBJ2-7,-,-,CASSLVQSYEQYF,TGTGCCAGCAGCTTAGTACAGTCCTACGAGCAGTACTTC
TRBV7-9,TRBJ2-1,-,-,CAGSSGGAYNEQFF,TGTGCCGGCAGCTCCGGGGGAGCGTACAATGAGCAGTTCTTC
TRBV5-1,TRBJ1-2,-,TRBD1,CASSVSGTGYGYTF,TGCGCCAGCAGCGTCTCCGGGACAGGGTATGGCTACACCTTC
TRBV10-3,TRBJ2-7,-,TRBD2,CAGGGAGSYEQYF,TGTGCCGGCGGGGGGGCCGGATCCTACGAGCAGTACTTC
TRBV10-3,TRBJ2-7,-,TRBD2,CAISEPGREVIYEQYF,TGTGCCATCAGTGAGCCCGGGAGGGAGGTTATCTACGAGCAGTACTTC
TRBV28,TRBJ2-5,-,-,CASRGGSWAQETQYF,TGTGCCAGCAGAGGAGGGAGTTGGGCCCAAGAGACCCAGTACTTC
TRBV4-1,TRBJ1-3,-,TRBD1,CASSLDRGSGNTIYF,TGCGCCAGCAGCCTGGACAGGGGCTCTGGAAACACCATATATTTT
TRBV28,TRBJ2-3,-,TRBD2,CASSTRTSGIPDTQYF,TGTGCCAGCAGTACCCGGACTAGCGGGATTCCAGATACGCAGTATTTT
TRBV29-1,TRBJ2-3,-,TRBD2,CSVELPGLGDTDTQYF,TGCAGCGTTGAACTGCCGGGACTAGGGGACACAGATACGCAGTATTTT
TRBV28,TRBJ2-2,-,TRBD1,CASSLSEGGDTGELFF,TGTGCCAGCAGTTTATCGGAAGGGGGCGACACCGGGGAGCTGTTTTTT
TRBV5-1,TRBJ2-7,once,-,CASSLEPDSSYEQYF,TGCGCCAGCAGCTTGGAGCCCGACAGCTCCTACGAGCAGTACTTC
TRBV7-2,TRBJ2-3,once,-,CASSLDRYKDTQYF,TGTGCCAGCAGCCTAGACAGGTACAAAGATACGCAGTATTTT
TRBV28,TRBJ2-7,-,TRBD2,CASSPPGGAGEQYF,TGTGCCAGCAGTCCCCCCGGGGGGGCGGGCGAGCAGTACTTC
TRBV7-2,TRBJ2-7,-,TRBD2,CASSLGVAGREQYF,TGTGCCAGCAGCTTAGGAGTAGCGGGACGCGAGCAGTACTTC
TRBV7-9,TRBJ2-4,-,TRBD1,CASSLLGQGAVIQYF,TGTGCCAGCAGCTTACTCGGTCAGGGGGCTGTCATTCAGTACTTC
TRBV5-1,TRBJ2-3,-,TRBD1,CASSADRYSTDTQYF,TGCGCCAGCAGCGCGGACAGGTACAGCACAGATACGCAGTATTTT
TRBV6-5,TRBJ1-1,once,-,CASTLTGGGNTEAFF,TGTGCCAGCACTCTGACGGGAGGCGGCAACACTGAAGCTTTCTTT
TRBV5-6,TRBJ2-2,-,TRBD1,CASSWDRANTGELFF,TGTGCCAGCAGCTGGGACAGGGCAAACACCGGGGAGCTGTTTTTT
TRBV27,TRBJ2-1,-,TRBD2,CASSQSTSGINEQFF,TGTGCCAGCAGTCAATCGACTAGCGGGATCAATGAGCAGTTCTTC
TRBV6-5,TRBJ2-7,once,-,CASSYSLAVSSYEQYF,TGTGCCAGCAGTTACTCGTTAGCGGTGAGCTCCTACGAGCAGTACTTC
TRBV2,TRBJ1-2,-,TRBD1,CASSAGRGIRANYGYTF,TGTGCCAGCAGTGCCGGCAGGGGGATTCGAGCTAACTATGGCTACACCTTC
TRBV7-2,TRBJ2-7,-,TRBD2,CASSRVGGGTSYEQYF,TGTGCCAGCAGCCGAGTCGGGGGGGGGACCTCCTACGAGCAGTACTTC